The rows below give T cell receptor beta chains drawn from one sample of a study of T cell responses to AZD1222 COVID-19 vaccine. Profiled with immunoSEQ multiplex PCR; TCRdb holds only in-frame clones, not every one. The sample contains about 130,000 clones, around 87% of which appear only once. Sequenced here: peripheral blood, sampled on day 0 of AZD1222 vaccination. The receptors were gathered from an adult in good health. CDR3s include the opening cysteine and the closing phenylalanine or tryptophan. The order of the fields is D gene, V gene, CDR3 protein. The D gene is left open where the match is weak.

d_gene: -; v_gene: TRBV4-2; CDR3aa: CASSQGIGYGYTF
d_gene: TRBD2; v_gene: TRBV5-1; CDR3aa: CASSFGGAMNEQFF
d_gene: -; v_gene: TRBV7-8; CDR3aa: CASSLASGFPEAFF
d_gene: -; v_gene: TRBV25-1; CDR3aa: CASSESSGRLSRAFF
d_gene: -; v_gene: TRBV7-8; CDR3aa: CASSLQLVFTDTQYF
d_gene: -; v_gene: TRBV28; CDR3aa: CASSPAGGGANEKLFF
d_gene: -; v_gene: TRBV11-2; CDR3aa: CASSLTRQRPFYEQYF
d_gene: -; v_gene: TRBV5-6; CDR3aa: CASSLPGGGNTIYF
d_gene: -; v_gene: TRBV4-1; CDR3aa: CASSHRDIGSYNEQFF
d_gene: -; v_gene: TRBV5-8; CDR3aa: CASSSGPSTDTQYF